Presented here are 15 T cell receptor beta chains from one specimen sequenced in a study of T cells in pancreatic ductal adenocarcinoma. Profiling relied on immunoSEQ multiplex PCR, and the TCRdb table lists in-frame clones only, not all of them. There are about 100,000 clones in the sample; 90% to 95% occur only once, and under 3.5% lies in the top ten. Surgery without prior neoadjuvant therapy was the treatment of the selected pancreatic ductal adenocarcinoma patients. The sample comprised PBMCs. These receptors all come from a human donor with pancreatic ductal adenocarcinoma.

The chain combines TRBV7-6 with TRBJ2-1; D unclear. V was shortened by 1 base and J by 4 bases, with 8 bases between the two germline ends. The germline V gene encodes CDR1 SGHVS and CDR2 FNYEAQ. The CDR3 extends over 14 amino acids. Written as DNA, the CDR3 is TGTGCCAGCAGCTTAGGCTCGACATACAATGAGCAGTTCTTC. Amino acids: CASSLGSTYNEQFF.

This clone was observed a handful of times. The V gene is TRBV5-1, the J gene TRBJ2-2; a possible D gene is TRBD1 (6 bases). Per germline, CDR1 SGHRS and CDR2 YFSETQ. CDR3 size: 14 residues. With 1 base removed from V and 7 bases from J, the gap between germline ends came to 11 bases. The CDR3 protein is CASSLSSGVGELFF. Written as DNA, the CDR3 is TGCGCCAGCAGCTTGTCGTCAGGGGTCGGGGAGCTGTTTTTT.

V is TRBV7-2 and J is TRBJ1-1; D is unresolved. Trimming pared 3 bases from V and 1 base from J, leaving 6 bases between. This CDR3 has 13 amino acids. Germline CDR1 SGHTA, CDR2 FQGNSA. CDR3 protein: CASSLGRNTEAFF. CDR3 DNA sequence: TGTGCCAGCAGCTTGGGGAGGAACACTGAAGCTTTCTTT.

The chain carries TRBV28 and TRBJ1-2; possibly TRBD1 for D (6 bases). The CDR3 has 16 residues. Germline V gene sequence: CDR1 MDHEN, CDR2 SYDVKM. Between the trimmed V and J ends, which lost 6 bases and 4 bases, there was a span of 21 bases. In nucleotides, the CDR3 is TGTGCCAGCAGGAAAAACAGGGTCCCAGGTTCCTATGGCTACACCTTC. Translation: CASRKNRVPGSYGYTF.

The rearrangement joins TRBV6-6 to TRBJ2-5; D is perhaps TRBD2 (6 bases). CDR3 length: 13 amino acids. Germline V gene sequence: CDR1 MNHNY, CDR2 SVGAGI (reference sequence). V shed 1 base and J shed 5 bases, with 8 bases lying between them. The CDR3 DNA sequence: TGTGCCAGCAGTTACTTGGAGGGGGAGACCCAGTACTTC. It codes for CASSYLEGETQYF.

This sequence joins TRBV2 and TRBJ2-5; tentative D call: TRBD1 (6 bases). The V gene lost 5 bases and the J gene lost 4 bases, with 8 bases spanning the gap. This CDR3 spans 12 amino acids. Looked up from germline, CDR1 is SNHLY and CDR2 is FYNNEI. The CDR3 DNA reads as TGTGCCAGCAGTCTGACAGGAGAGACCCAGTACTTC. This codes for CASSLTGETQYF.

This chain connects TRBV15 to TRBJ1-4; 9 positions agree with TRBD1. The length of the CDR3 is 14 residues. Per germline, CDR1 LNHNV and CDR2 YYDKDF (reference sequence). The J segment lost 7 bases and the V segment lost 4 bases, leaving 4 bases of the junction unmatched. CDR3 in amino acids: CATSTDRGGEKLFF. The DNA of the CDR3 is TGTGCCACCAGCACCGACAGGGGGGGTGAAAAACTGTTTTTT.

The rearrangement links TRBV4-1 to TRBJ2-7; 13 bases align to TRBD2. The CDR3 extends over 18 amino acids. The V and J ends lost 0 bases and 3 bases, in that order; junction bases with no gene match: 8. Germline V gene sequence: CDR1 MGHRA, CDR2 YSYEKL. CDR3 nucleotide sequence: TGCGCCAGCAGCCAAGAAAGACTAGCGGGAGGCCACCGCTACGAGCAGTACTTC. Its translation: CASSQERLAGGHRYEQYF.

V and J are TRBV18 and TRBJ1-2; D is unresolved. Trimming pared 6 bases from V and 2 bases from J, leaving 10 bases between. The germline CDR1 and CDR2 sequences are KGHSH and LQKENI. This CDR3 contains 13 residues. The CDR3 nucleotides read TGTGCCAGCTCTGAAGCGCAGAACTATGGCTACACCTTC. Encoded protein: CASSEAQNYGYTF.

CDR3 sequence reads: CASSEGLAGVSEQYF. DNA for the CDR3: TGCGCCAGCAGCGAGGGACTAGCGGGAGTTAGCGAGCAGTACTTC. The chain carries TRBV4-1 and TRBJ2-7; 14 positions agree with TRBD2. This CDR3 spans 15 amino acids. Germline values: CDR1 MGHRA, CDR2 YSYEKL. V lost 5 bases, J lost 6 bases, and 6 bases stayed unmatched.

The chain joins TRBV5-1 to TRBJ2-2; 10 positions agree with TRBD2. The CDR3 extends over 17 amino acids. Germline V gene data show CDR1 as SGHRS and CDR2 as YFSETQ. With V trimmed by 0 bases and J by 5 bases, 7 bases remained unmatched. Written as DNA, the CDR3 is TGCGCCAGCAGCTTGGGAGCTAGCGGGAGTGGTACCGGGGAGCTGTTTTTT. Translation gives CASSLGASGSGTGELFF.

The chain employs TRBV5-8 and TRBJ1-1; D not resolved. This CDR3 has 14 amino acids. The germline gives CDR1 SGHTS, CDR2 YDEGEE. V was shortened by 2 bases and J by 3 bases, with 11 bases between the two germline ends. The CDR3 region is CASSLGTGYTEAFF. The DNA of the CDR3 is TGTGCCAGCAGCTTAGGCACGGGGTACACTGAAGCTTTCTTT. Variable domain in full (rest from reference TRBV5-8 and TRBJ1-1): EAGVTQSPTHLIKTRGQQATLRCSPISGHTSVYWYQQALGLGLQFLLWYDEGEERNRGNFPPRFSGRQFPNYSSELNVNALELEDSALYLCASSLGTGYTEAFFGQGTRLTVV.

CDR3 residues: CASSGGDDNYGYTF. CDR3 in DNA: TGTGCCAGCTCAGGGGGGGACGATAACTATGGCTACACCTTC. The chain carries TRBV18 and TRBJ1-2; perhaps TRBD1 as D (5 bases). V lost 5 bases and J lost 1, with 11 bases in between. Germline assignment: CDR1 KGHSH and CDR2 LQKENI. The CDR3 consists of 14 residues.

This CDR3 reads CASSLSGLNNEQFF. In nucleotides, the CDR3 is TGTGCCAGCAGCCTCTCCGGACTGAACAATGAGCAGTTCTTC. The genes are TRBV5-6 and TRBJ2-1; D is possibly TRBD2 (5 bases). V was clipped by 4 bases and J by 5 bases, with 13 bases between them. Germline V gene sequence: CDR1 SGHDT, CDR2 YYEEEE. The CDR3 covers 14 residues.

The chain combines TRBV7-9 with TRBJ2-3, with 10 bases aligning to TRBD2. The trim removed 2 bases at V and 4 bases at J, leaving 6 bases unmatched. This CDR3 has 16 residues. CDR1 SEHNR and CDR2 FQNEAQ come from the germline V gene (reference sequence). The CDR3 bases are TGTGCCAGCAGCTTACCTAGCGGGAGTGGGGCAGATACGCAGTATTTT. This codes for CASSLPSGSGADTQYF.